These 9 T cell receptor beta chains share one sample of origin, sequenced in a study of control samples from healthy donors and cancer patients. The repertoire was sequenced with immunoSEQ multiplex PCR; TCRdb's copy has only in-frame clones and lacks some. The data contain 95,000 to 150,000 clones, around 90% of them singletons. Input material: blood. Receptors were obtained from a man in his forties or fifties in good health.

The chain links TRBV27 to TRBJ2-7; 10 nucleotides line up with TRBD1. Losses at the gene ends were 5 bases for V and 3 bases for J; bases not matched to a gene: 10. CDR1 MNHEY and CDR2 SMNVEV come from the germline V gene (reference sequence). CDR3 length equals 16 residues. CDR3: CASSTSTGGMLYEQYF. DNA for the CDR3: TGTGCCAGCAGTACATCGACAGGGGGCATGCTCTACGAGCAGTACTTC.

The chain joins TRBV15 to TRBJ1-5; the D is unclear. The CDR3 has 15 residues. The V and J ends lost 3 bases and 4 bases respectively, with 13 bases between them. In germline, CDR1 is LNHNV, CDR2 YYDKDF (reference sequence). The CDR3 spells CATSSWNSPNQPQHF. The CDR3 DNA is TGTGCCACCAGCAGTTGGAACAGCCCGAATCAGCCCCAGCATTTT. The variable domain in full, with the rest retrieved from reference TRBV15 and TRBJ1-5, is DAMVIQNPRYQVTQFGKPVTLSCSQTLNHNVMYWYQQKSSQAPKLLFHYYDKDFNNEADTPDNFQSRRPNTSFCFLDIRSPGLGDTAMYLCATSSWNSPNQPQHFGDGTRLSIL.

The J gene is TRBJ1-1, the V gene TRBV5-1, with D hard to call. CDR1 is SGHRS, CDR2 YFSETQ, per germline. The CDR3 runs 17 residues. V dropped 4 bases and J dropped 1 base, with 20 bases sitting between them. CDR3 amino acids: CASSPGRTTFENTEAFF. CDR3 DNA: TGCGCCAGCAGCCCCGGACGGACCACTTTTGAGAACACTGAAGCTTTCTTT.

The rearrangement uses TRBV14 and TRBJ1-6; 7 bases fit TRBD1. Germline V gene sequence: CDR1 SGHDN, CDR2 FVKESK. V shed 2 bases, J shed 9 bases, and the junction held 10 bases outside the gene matches. The CDR3 is 16 residues long. The chain's CDR3 is CASSQWVDRATSPLHF. CDR3 coding DNA: TGTGCCAGCAGCCAATGGGTTGACAGGGCTACTTCACCCCTCCACTTT.

V is TRBV27 and J is TRBJ1-1; no definite D call. V lost 0 bases, J lost 5 bases, and 7 bases lay in between. This CDR3 has 13 residues. CDR1 and CDR2 (germline): MNHEY, SMNVEV (reference sequence). For the CDR3, the DNA is TGTGCCAGCAGTTTATCGGCGGGGACTGAAGCTTTCTTT. This codes for CASSLSAGTEAFF.

J is TRBJ2-7 and V is TRBV14; D is uncertain. The CDR3 has 13 amino acids. The germline V and J ends were trimmed by 0 bases and 5 bases, with 8 bases remaining between them. Germline values: CDR1 SGHDN, CDR2 FVKESK. For the CDR3, the DNA is TGTGCCAGCAGCCAAGATGCAGGCCACGAGCAGTACTTC. Translated: CASSQDAGHEQYF.

This clone occurred a few times. The V call is TRBV10-3, the J call TRBJ2-3, with 8 positions matching TRBD2. CDR3 length equals 16 residues. Germline V gene sequence: CDR1 ENHRY, CDR2 SYGVKD. Losses at the gene ends were 3 bases for V and 4 bases for J; bases not matched to a gene: 9. The CDR3 is CAISERPGGGADTQYF. In DNA, the CDR3 is TGTGCCATCAGTGAACGTCCCGGGGGGGGTGCAGATACGCAGTATTTT.

This chain connects TRBV7-8 to TRBJ2-2; 8 bases match TRBD1. Germline loops: CDR1 SGHVS, CDR2 FQNEAQ. The V and J ends lost 5 bases and 8 bases, in that order; junction bases with no gene match: 4. This CDR3 contains 13 residues. CDR3 sequence: CASSRQGSGELFF. For the CDR3, the DNA is TGTGCCAGCAGCCGACAGGGGTCAGGGGAGCTGTTTTTT.

This chain uses TRBV27 with TRBJ1-5; 7 nucleotides line up with TRBD1. V dropped 3 bases and J dropped 7; count of bases not matched to a gene: 6. CDR1 is MNHEY, CDR2 SMNVEV, per germline (reference sequence). CDR3 size: 14 residues. For the CDR3, the DNA is TGTGCCAGCAGTTTCCGAGGGGGCGGGCAGCCCCAGCATTTT. Translated: CASSFRGGGQPQHF.